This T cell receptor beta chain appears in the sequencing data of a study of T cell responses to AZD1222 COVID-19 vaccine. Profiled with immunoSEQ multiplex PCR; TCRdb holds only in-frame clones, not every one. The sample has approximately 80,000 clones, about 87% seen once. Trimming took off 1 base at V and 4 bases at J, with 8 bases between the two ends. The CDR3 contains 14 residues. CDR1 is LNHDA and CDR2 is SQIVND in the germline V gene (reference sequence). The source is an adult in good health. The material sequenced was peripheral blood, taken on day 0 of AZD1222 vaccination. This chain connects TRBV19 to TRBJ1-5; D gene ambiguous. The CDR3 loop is CASSIVGKNQPQHF. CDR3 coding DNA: TGTGCCAGTAGTATAGTGGGAAAAAATCAGCCCCAGCATTTT.